The rows below give T cell receptor beta chains drawn from one sample of a study of Ad26.COV2.S vaccination and SARS-CoV-2 variants. The data were produced by immunoSEQ multiplex PCR, yet TCRdb's version contains in-frame clones alone and is incomplete. The sample comprises around 320,000 clones, 70% to 90% of which are singletons, and around 2% rests with the top ten. This material consisted of peripheral blood, taken in a trial of Ad26.COV2.S vaccine versus placebo. The receptors stem from a person aged 18-65 years who received the Ad26.COV2.S COVID-19 vaccine or a placebo. Both conserved end residues are part of each CDR3. A D gene is named only where the DNA matches it firmly. Not every row has a clone size; where given, it reads once, few, many or a size class.

j_gene: TRBJ1-5
v_gene: TRBV15
abundance: -
d_gene: -
CDR3nt: TGTGCCACCAGCAGCGGGGGACGCAATCAGCCCCAGCATTTT
CDR3aa: CATSSGGRNQPQHF

j_gene: TRBJ1-5
v_gene: TRBV10-3
abundance: -
d_gene: TRBD1
CDR3nt: TGTGCCATCAGTGAGTCAACAGGGGATCATCAGCCCCAGCATTTT
CDR3aa: CAISESTGDHQPQHF

j_gene: TRBJ2-1
v_gene: TRBV6-1
abundance: -
d_gene: TRBD1
CDR3nt: TGTGCCAGCAGTGAACCGACAGGGATCGATGAGCAGTTCTTC
CDR3aa: CASSEPTGIDEQFF

j_gene: TRBJ1-5
v_gene: TRBV2
abundance: -
d_gene: -
CDR3nt: TGTGCCAGCACGGTCAGGTTGCAAACTAATCAGCCCCAGCATTTT
CDR3aa: CASTVRLQTNQPQHF

j_gene: TRBJ2-1
v_gene: TRBV6-5
abundance: -
d_gene: -
CDR3nt: TGTGCCAGCAGTAGACAGGGGAGGGGTACAGGTGAGCAGTTCTTC
CDR3aa: CASSRQGRGTGEQFF

j_gene: TRBJ1-2
v_gene: TRBV4-1
abundance: once
d_gene: -
CDR3nt: TGCGCCAGCAGCCAAGATACCGGACATAACCTTTATGGCTACACCTTC
CDR3aa: CASSQDTGHNLYGYTF

j_gene: TRBJ2-2
v_gene: TRBV7-6
abundance: -
d_gene: -
CDR3nt: TGTGCCAGCAGCTTATCTGTCCCAGGGGACACCGGGGAGCTGTTTTTT
CDR3aa: CASSLSVPGDTGELFF

j_gene: TRBJ2-7
v_gene: TRBV6-5
abundance: -
d_gene: -
CDR3nt: TGTGCCAGCGCGGACAGATTAACCCCCTACGAGCAGTACTTC
CDR3aa: CASADRLTPYEQYF

j_gene: TRBJ2-6
v_gene: TRBV7-2
abundance: -
d_gene: TRBD1
CDR3nt: TGTGCCAGCAGCTACTCCGGGACAGGTTCTGGGGCCAACGTCCTGACTTTC
CDR3aa: CASSYSGTGSGANVLTF

j_gene: TRBJ1-2
v_gene: TRBV4-1
abundance: -
d_gene: -
CDR3nt: TGCGCCAGCAGCCAAAGAGCAGGAGAAGGAGGCTACACCTTC
CDR3aa: CASSQRAGEGGYTF

j_gene: TRBJ1-2
v_gene: TRBV29-1
abundance: many
d_gene: -
CDR3nt: TGCAGCGTTGAAGTCCCGAGGGGGGTGCGGGGCTACACCTTC
CDR3aa: CSVEVPRGVRGYTF

j_gene: TRBJ1-1
v_gene: TRBV7-6
abundance: -
d_gene: -
CDR3nt: TGTGCCAGCAGCTCCGACATGAACACTGAAGCTTTCTTT
CDR3aa: CASSSDMNTEAFF

j_gene: TRBJ1-5
v_gene: TRBV6-2/TRBV6-3
abundance: -
d_gene: TRBD1
CDR3nt: TGTGCCAGCAGTCCAACTGGGACAGTCAATCAGCCCCAGCATTTT
CDR3aa: CASSPTGTVNQPQHF

j_gene: TRBJ2-3
v_gene: TRBV6-5
abundance: -
d_gene: -
CDR3nt: TGTGCCAGCAGTTTTTCGTTCTCAGATACGCAGTATTTT
CDR3aa: CASSFSFSDTQYF

j_gene: TRBJ1-6
v_gene: TRBV6-5
abundance: few
d_gene: -
CDR3nt: TGTGCCAGCAGTCGCTCCGGGACGGATAATTCACCCCTCCACTTT
CDR3aa: CASSRSGTDNSPLHF

j_gene: TRBJ1-5
v_gene: TRBV10-3
abundance: once
d_gene: -
CDR3nt: TGTGCCATCAGTGACGACAGGTTGAGGGACAATCAGCCCCAGCATTTT
CDR3aa: CAISDDRLRDNQPQHF

j_gene: TRBJ2-7
v_gene: TRBV6-2/TRBV6-3
abundance: -
d_gene: -
CDR3nt: TGTGCCAGCACCCCCTCCGGACCAGGGCGAGGCGAGCAGTACTTC
CDR3aa: CASTPSGPGRGEQYF

j_gene: TRBJ2-7
v_gene: TRBV5-6
abundance: once
d_gene: -
CDR3nt: TGTGCCAGCAGCTTCACACTTACGACTGGGGGCTACGAGCAGTACTTC
CDR3aa: CASSFTLTTGGYEQYF

j_gene: TRBJ2-5
v_gene: TRBV27
abundance: -
d_gene: -
CDR3nt: TGTGCCAGCAGTTTATCGGGGGCTAGCAGTGAGACCCAGTACTTC
CDR3aa: CASSLSGASSETQYF

j_gene: TRBJ1-2
v_gene: TRBV9
abundance: -
d_gene: -
CDR3nt: TGTGCCAGCAGCGTAAACCGCAACCCCTATGGCTACACCTTC
CDR3aa: CASSVNRNPYGYTF

j_gene: TRBJ2-7
v_gene: TRBV9
abundance: -
d_gene: -
CDR3nt: TGTGCCAGCAGCGAGGGGGGACAAAAGTCCTACGAGCAGTACTTC
CDR3aa: CASSEGGQKSYEQYF

j_gene: TRBJ2-1
v_gene: TRBV6-5
abundance: -
d_gene: TRBD1
CDR3nt: TGTGCCAGCAGTTCATGGGACAGGGGGTCGGATGAGCAGTTCTTC
CDR3aa: CASSSWDRGSDEQFF

j_gene: TRBJ2-1
v_gene: TRBV5-1
abundance: -
d_gene: TRBD2
CDR3nt: TGCGCCAGCAGCTCACTAGCGGGGGGCGACAATGAGCAGTTCTTC
CDR3aa: CASSSLAGGDNEQFF

j_gene: TRBJ1-1
v_gene: TRBV7-6
abundance: -
d_gene: TRBD1
CDR3nt: TGTGCCAGCAGCTCCACAGGGGCGAACACTGAAGCTTTCTTT
CDR3aa: CASSSTGANTEAFF

j_gene: TRBJ1-5
v_gene: TRBV18
abundance: -
d_gene: -
CDR3nt: TGTGCCAGCTCACCCATGAGGGGAGATCAGCCCCAGCATTTT
CDR3aa: CASSPMRGDQPQHF

j_gene: TRBJ2-1
v_gene: TRBV10-2
abundance: -
d_gene: -
CDR3nt: TGCGCCAGCGCAGGGGCCATTAAGAACAATGAGCAGTTCTTC
CDR3aa: CASAGAIKNNEQFF

j_gene: TRBJ2-2
v_gene: TRBV4-3
abundance: once
d_gene: TRBD1
CDR3nt: TGCGCCAGCAGCCCGCGGACAGGGGGCCCCGGGGAGCTGTTTTTT
CDR3aa: CASSPRTGGPGELFF

j_gene: TRBJ2-1
v_gene: TRBV25-1
abundance: once
d_gene: TRBD2
CDR3nt: TGTGCCAGCAGTTCGAGCGGGGGGCCTTACAATGAGCAGTTCTTC
CDR3aa: CASSSSGGPYNEQFF

j_gene: TRBJ2-3
v_gene: TRBV19
abundance: -
d_gene: -
CDR3nt: TGTGCCAGTAGTATAGGGGACACAGATACGCAGTATTTT
CDR3aa: CASSIGDTDTQYF

j_gene: TRBJ1-2
v_gene: TRBV6-5
abundance: -
d_gene: TRBD1
CDR3nt: TGTGCCAGCACCTCCGGGACAGGCGGCGGCTACACCTTC
CDR3aa: CASTSGTGGGYTF

j_gene: TRBJ2-3
v_gene: TRBV7-2
abundance: -
d_gene: TRBD2
CDR3nt: TGTGCCAGCAGCCAGACGAGGGGACTAGCGTTCACAGATACGCAGTATTTT
CDR3aa: CASSQTRGLAFTDTQYF

j_gene: TRBJ2-7
v_gene: TRBV30
abundance: -
d_gene: -
CDR3nt: TGTGCCTGGAGTCTTCCCCCGGCGGAGCAGTACTTC
CDR3aa: CAWSLPPAEQYF

j_gene: TRBJ2-2
v_gene: TRBV10-3
abundance: once
d_gene: TRBD2
CDR3nt: TGTGCCATCAGTGACGGGGGGGCCGGGGAGCTGTTTTTT
CDR3aa: CAISDGGAGELFF

j_gene: TRBJ2-3
v_gene: TRBV7-9
abundance: -
d_gene: TRBD2
CDR3nt: TGTGCCAGCAGGCGGGGGGGCCCCATGGGCACAGATACGCAGTATTTT
CDR3aa: CASRRGGPMGTDTQYF

j_gene: TRBJ2-7
v_gene: TRBV12-3/TRBV12-4
abundance: -
d_gene: -
CDR3nt: TGTGCGGTAGGGTCGGGCTACGAGCAGTACTTC
CDR3aa: CAVGSGYEQYF

j_gene: TRBJ1-2
v_gene: TRBV7-9
abundance: -
d_gene: -
CDR3nt: TGTGCCAGCAGCTCAGTGCGGGGGCAGGGCGGTGGCTACACCTTC
CDR3aa: CASSSVRGQGGGYTF

j_gene: TRBJ1-2
v_gene: TRBV12-1
abundance: -
d_gene: -
CDR3nt: TGTGCCAGCAGCTGCCTTGTCAGGGAGGGCTCCAACTATGGCTACACCTTC
CDR3aa: CASSCLVREGSNYGYTF

j_gene: TRBJ1-4
v_gene: TRBV28
abundance: once
d_gene: -
CDR3nt: TGTGCCAGCAGTTTGTCTACCGCCGGGTTCAGACCCAAACTGTTTTTT
CDR3aa: CASSLSTAGFRPKLFF

j_gene: TRBJ2-3
v_gene: TRBV29-1
abundance: -
d_gene: TRBD2
CDR3nt: TGCAGCGTTGAAGGAGCGGGGCAGCGGGGGGCCACAGATACGCAGTATTTT
CDR3aa: CSVEGAGQRGATDTQYF

j_gene: TRBJ2-3
v_gene: TRBV2
abundance: -
d_gene: TRBD2
CDR3nt: TGTGCCAGCAAGTGGCTAGCGGGGACATCCTATACGCAGTATTTT
CDR3aa: CASKWLAGTSYTQYF

j_gene: TRBJ2-5
v_gene: TRBV5-1
abundance: -
d_gene: -
CDR3nt: TGCGCCAGCAGCCCGGAAATGGGGACCCAGTACTTC
CDR3aa: CASSPEMGTQYF

j_gene: TRBJ2-6
v_gene: TRBV2
abundance: -
d_gene: -
CDR3nt: TGTGCCTCCCAAGAGAGAAGGGCTGGGGCCAACGTCCTGACTTTC
CDR3aa: CASQERRAGANVLTF

j_gene: TRBJ1-3
v_gene: TRBV10-2
abundance: once
d_gene: -
CDR3nt: TGCGCCAGCAGTTTTGACAGCGACAAACCGAGAAACACCATATATTTT
CDR3aa: CASSFDSDKPRNTIYF

j_gene: TRBJ2-4
v_gene: TRBV6-5
abundance: -
d_gene: TRBD2
CDR3nt: TGTGCCAGTATGAGCGGGGGGAACATTCAGTACTTC
CDR3aa: CASMSGGNIQYF

j_gene: TRBJ1-2
v_gene: TRBV7-8
abundance: -
d_gene: -
CDR3nt: TGTGCCAGCAGCAGGGGTTTTCGAGAAGTGGACTATGGCTACACCTTC
CDR3aa: CASSRGFREVDYGYTF

j_gene: TRBJ2-3
v_gene: TRBV3-1/TRBV3-2
abundance: -
d_gene: -
CDR3nt: TGTGCCAGCAGCCAAGAAACCCCCCCGACTGGAGGTACGCAGTATTTT
CDR3aa: CASSQETPPTGGTQYF

j_gene: TRBJ1-2
v_gene: TRBV7-9
abundance: once
d_gene: -
CDR3nt: TGTGCCAGCAGCTTAATTCGTTTAAGGGGCGATGGAGGCTACACCTTC
CDR3aa: CASSLIRLRGDGGYTF

j_gene: TRBJ2-5
v_gene: TRBV27
abundance: -
d_gene: TRBD2
CDR3nt: TGTGCCAGCAGTCAGCGGGGGGGCCAGCCCCAAGAGACCCAGTACTTC
CDR3aa: CASSQRGGQPQETQYF

j_gene: TRBJ1-1
v_gene: TRBV6-5
abundance: -
d_gene: -
CDR3nt: TGTGCCAGCAGGCTTGAGCAGCCGGGAAGCGAAGCTTTCTTT
CDR3aa: CASRLEQPGSEAFF